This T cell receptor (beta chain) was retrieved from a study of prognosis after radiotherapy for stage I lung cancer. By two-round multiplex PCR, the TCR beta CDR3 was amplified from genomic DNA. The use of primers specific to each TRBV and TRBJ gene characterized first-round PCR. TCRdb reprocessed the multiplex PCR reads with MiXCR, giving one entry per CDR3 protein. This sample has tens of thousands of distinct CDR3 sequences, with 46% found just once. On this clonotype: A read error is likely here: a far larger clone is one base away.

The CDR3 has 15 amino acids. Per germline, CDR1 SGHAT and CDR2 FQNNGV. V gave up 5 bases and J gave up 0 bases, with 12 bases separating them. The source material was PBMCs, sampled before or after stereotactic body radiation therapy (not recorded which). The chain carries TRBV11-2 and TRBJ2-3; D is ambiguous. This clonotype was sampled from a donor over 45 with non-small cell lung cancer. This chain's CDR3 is CASSLDVASTDTQYF. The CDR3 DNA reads TGTGCCAGCAGCCTCGACGTTGCTAGCACAGATACGCAGTATTTT.